Sequencing of this T cell receptor beta chain was carried out in a study of human T cells and chemical hapten exposure. Across the whole study: Largely, small differences in pooled library volume made per-sample TCR yields vary. Findings and limits, study-wide: TCRs exceeding a frequency of 1 in 1000 stayed unchanged under DPC sensitization.

Total RNA extraction was carried out from unfractionated whole blood. This clonotype was seen repeatedly, ten times or more. Its specificity is not known. It was the library that attached unique molecular identifiers to individual cDNA molecules. How the authors handled the data: A typical sample had 100,000 or so TCRs, with roughly 20,000 to 690,600 overall. TCRdb reprocessed the 5' RACE reads with MiXCR, giving one entry per CDR3 protein. What appears here as the V and J calls and clone size reflects TCRdb's work, not the paper's. In the table there are tens of thousands of distinct CDR3 sequences, roughly 8.4% of which are singletons. V shed 6 bases, J shed 4 bases, and the junction held 4 bases outside the gene matches. The CDR3 extends over 14 amino acids.

The TCR originated in a male donor in good health. J is TRBJ2-1 and V is TRBV12-3 or TRBV12-4; 9 nucleotides align to TRBD2. The CDR3: CASSRLAEYNEQFF. The DNA of the CDR3 is TGTGCCAGCAGCAGACTAGCGGAGTACAATGAGCAGTTCTTC.